The clone carrying this T cell receptor (beta chain) was seen many times. Antigen unknown. The data belong to a study of T-cell reconstitution after alpha-beta-depleted transplantation in children. Study observations and caveats: One year post-transplant, T-cell counts and diversity were largely derived from T cells produced anew. Alpha-beta T cells about two months after transplant reportedly derived from several hundred expanded graft clones.

Unique molecular identifiers were used to barcode this TCRbeta library. TCRdb reanalysed the PCR reads using MiXCR and keeps one entry per CDR3 protein. The sample includes roughly 240,000 distinct CDR3 sequences, roughly 7.7% of them seen just once. V lost 3 bases and J lost 1; bases outside the gene matches: 6. The CDR3 length is 17 residues. Per germline, CDR1 MDHEN and CDR2 SYDVKM. This sample comprised PBMCs, mostly from graft donor cells, obtained 180 days after TCRalphabeta/CD19-depleted stem cell transplant. The sequence derives from a male patient between 10 and 17 years old who had a stem cell transplant for acute lymphoblastic leukemia, so the T cells may come from the graft donor. This chain uses TRBV28 with TRBJ1-5, with TRBD1 identical over 10 bases. The CDR3 sequence: CASSFDRGRTSNQPQHF. The CDR3, as DNA: TGTGCCAGCAGTTTTGACAGGGGGCGAACAAGCAATCAGCCCCAGCATTTT.